This T cell receptor (beta chain) comes out of a study of blood T cell repertoires in COVID-19. This CDR3 comprises 14 residues. Germline values: CDR1 SGDLS, CDR2 YYNGEE. The ends were cut back, 4 bases at V and 1 base at J, with 11 bases in the middle. Assay used: immunoSEQ multiplex PCR; TCRdb lists only in-frame clones, some missing. The data hold 110,000 or so clones, with under 90% observed a single time. V gene TRBV9 combines with J gene TRBJ1-1, with D possibly being TRBD1 (6 bases). The sequence was collected from a woman aged 45-60 years with acute or convalescent COVID-19. The sequenced material came from peripheral blood. CDR3 amino acids: CASSLGGQNTEAFF. The CDR3 coding sequence is TGTGCCAGCAGCTTAGGGGGGCAGAACACTGAAGCTTTCTTT.